These T cell receptor beta chains were read from a single sample in a study of neurological immune-mediated disorders. TCRdb analysed the 5' RACE reads with MiXCR anew, one entry per CDR3 protein. The sample shows some 70,000 distinct CDR3 sequences, roughly 3.2% of them seen only once. Specimen: PBMCs. The receptors here all came from a man aged 35 to 55 with multiple sclerosis. Both conserved end residues are part of each CDR3. The D gene is left open where the match is weak. Only part of the rows carry a size: once, few, many, or a class if the clone is expanded.

J	D	size	length	V	CDR3	DNA
TRBJ2-2	NA	many	17	TRBV24-1	CATSRRNGGIDTGELFF	TGTGCCACCAGTCGTCGGAATGGGGGGATTGACACCGGGGAGCTGTTTTTT
TRBJ2-1	TRBD1	many	18	TRBV5-6	CASILVTGGSSTYNEQFF	TGTGCCAGCATCTTAGTAACAGGGGGCTCGTCTACCTACAATGAGCAGTTCTTC
TRBJ1-6	NA	many	16	TRBV5-1	CASSFEGPGGNSPLHF	TGCGCCAGCAGCTTCGAGGGTCCCGGGGGGAATTCACCCCTCCACTTT
TRBJ1-5	TRBD1	many	16	TRBV3-1	CASSQRRDRVRGPQHF	TGTGCCAGCAGCCAGCGCCGGGACAGGGTTCGAGGGCCCCAGCATTTT
TRBJ1-1	NA	many	11	TRBV12-3/TRBV12-4	CASIEDTEAFF	TGTGCCAGCATAGAGGACACTGAAGCTTTCTTT
TRBJ1-4	TRBD1	many	14	TRBV15	CATSITRGDEKLFF	TGTGCCACCAGCATAACCAGGGGGGATGAAAAACTGTTTTTT
TRBJ2-1	NA	many	15	TRBV24-1	CATSDLTINFNEQFF	TGTGCCACCAGTGATCTTACAATTAACTTTAATGAGCAGTTCTTC
TRBJ1-2	NA	many	18	TRBV11-2	CASSFPRDNNPLNYGYTF	TGTGCCAGCAGCTTCCCGCGGGACAACAACCCTCTTAACTATGGCTACACCTTC
TRBJ1-6	NA	many	14	TRBV5-1	CASSLEINNSPLHF	TGCGCCAGCAGTCTGGAAATTAATAATTCACCCCTCCACTTT
TRBJ2-1	NA	many	10	TRBV12-3/TRBV12-4	CAIGGREQFF	TGTGCCATCGGGGGGCGGGAGCAGTTCTTC
TRBJ1-1	NA	many	10	TRBV12-3/TRBV12-4	CASSYVTAFF	TGTGCCAGCAGTTACGTCACGGCTTTCTTT
TRBJ2-5	NA	many	11	TRBV5-1	CASSLEETQYF	TGCGCCAGCAGCCTAGAAGAGACCCAGTACTTC
TRBJ2-6	TRBD2	many	19	TRBV3-1	CASSQQIAGGLSGANVLTF	TGTGCCAGCAGCCAACAAATAGCGGGAGGGCTCTCTGGGGCCAACGTCCTGACTTTC
TRBJ2-7	TRBD1	many	13	TRBV20-1	CSASDRASYEQYF	TGCAGTGCTTCCGACAGGGCCTCCTACGAGCAGTACTTC
TRBJ2-7	NA	many	13	TRBV2	CASSVLGPYEQYF	TGTGCCAGCAGTGTTCTGGGGCCTTACGAGCAGTACTTC
TRBJ2-1	TRBD2	many	19	TRBV20-1	CSARVTVGASGGANNEQFF	TGCAGTGCTAGAGTAACGGTAGGGGCTAGCGGGGGGGCCAACAATGAGCAGTTCTTC
TRBJ2-6	NA	many	18	TRBV29-1	CSVAGGGRGNSGANVLTF	TGCAGCGTCGCAGGCGGTGGCAGGGGCAACTCTGGGGCCAACGTCCTGACTTTC
TRBJ1-2	NA	many	11	TRBV5-1	CASSTEYGYTF	TGCGCCAGCAGTACAGAATATGGCTACACCTTC
TRBJ1-6	NA	many	14	TRBV6-5	CASSAWGAGSPLHF	TGTGCCAGCAGCGCTTGGGGGGCCGGGTCACCCCTCCACTTT
TRBJ1-2	NA	many	13	TRBV20-1	CSVSREPHYGYTF	TGCAGTGTAAGCAGGGAGCCCCACTATGGCTACACCTTC
TRBJ1-2	NA	many	13	TRBV12-3/TRBV12-4	CASSLRQNGGYTF	TGTGCCAGCAGTTTAAGGCAGAACGGGGGCTACACCTTC
TRBJ1-1	NA	many	16	TRBV3-1	CASSRLKGGGNTEAFF	TGTGCCAGCAGCCGCCTTAAGGGAGGGGGAAACACTGAAGCTTTCTTT
TRBJ1-1	TRBD1	many	15	TRBV5-1	CASSLAQGVNTEAFF	TGCGCCAGCAGCTTGGCTCAGGGGGTAAACACTGAAGCTTTCTTT
TRBJ1-1	TRBD1	many	15	TRBV29-1	CSVPNWTGNRDEAFF	TGCAGCGTTCCCAACTGGACAGGGAACAGGGATGAAGCTTTCTTT
TRBJ2-1	TRBD2	many	14	TRBV10-3	CAISSSGSSNEQFF	TGTGCCATCAGCTCTAGCGGGAGTAGTAATGAGCAGTTCTTC
TRBJ2-3	TRBD2	NA	15	TRBV2	CAIRRLAGTSDTQYF	TGTGCCATTCGGAGACTAGCGGGAACTTCAGATACGCAGTATTTT
TRBJ2-5	NA	many	13	TRBV7-8	CASGPPSRETQYF	TGTGCCAGCGGGCCCCCTAGTCGGGAGACCCAGTACTTC
TRBJ1-5	NA	many	16	TRBV11-3	CASSYEAGDWDQPQHF	TGTGCCAGCAGCTATGAAGCAGGGGATTGGGATCAGCCCCAGCATTTT
TRBJ2-1	NA	many	11	TRBV20-1	CSASRGDEQFF	TGCAGTGCTAGTAGGGGGGATGAGCAGTTCTTC
TRBJ2-1	NA	many	12	TRBV7-9	CASSLGPDEQFF	TGTGCCAGCAGCCTCGGTCCAGATGAGCAGTTCTTC
TRBJ2-1	TRBD2	many	15	TRBV5-1	CASSLTTSGGNEQFF	TGCGCCAGCAGCTTGACTACCTCGGGGGGGAATGAGCAGTTCTTC
TRBJ1-2	NA	many	14	TRBV12-3/TRBV12-4	CASSLGEVNYGYTF	TGTGCCAGCAGTTTAGGAGAGGTTAACTATGGCTACACCTTC
TRBJ2-1	NA	many	13	TRBV11-2	CASSLAQANEQFF	TGTGCCAGCAGCTTAGCGCAGGCAAATGAGCAGTTCTTC
TRBJ1-1	NA	medium-sized	13	TRBV10-3	CAITANMNTEAFF	TGTGCCATCACGGCCAACATGAACACTGAAGCTTTCTTT
TRBJ2-3	NA	many	16	TRBV9	CASSVRGLAQPDTQYF	TGTGCCAGCAGCGTCCGGGGACTGGCTCAACCAGATACGCAGTATTTT
TRBJ1-5	NA	many	17	TRBV7-8	CASSDNFGFYSNQPQHF	TGTGCCAGCAGCGATAATTTCGGTTTTTATAGCAATCAGCCCCAGCATTTT
TRBJ2-1	TRBD2	NA	16	TRBV6-5	CASRARAGAVYNEQFF	TGTGCCAGCAGGGCACGGGCGGGAGCGGTCTACAATGAGCAGTTCTTC